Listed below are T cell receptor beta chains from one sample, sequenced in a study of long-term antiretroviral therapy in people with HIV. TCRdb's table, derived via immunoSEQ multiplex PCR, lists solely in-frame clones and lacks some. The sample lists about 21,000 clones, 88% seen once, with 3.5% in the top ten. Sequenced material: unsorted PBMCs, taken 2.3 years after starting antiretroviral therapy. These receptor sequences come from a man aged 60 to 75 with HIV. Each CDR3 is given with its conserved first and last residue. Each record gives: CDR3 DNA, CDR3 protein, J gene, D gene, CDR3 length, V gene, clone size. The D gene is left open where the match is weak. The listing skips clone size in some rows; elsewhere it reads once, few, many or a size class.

TGCGCCAGCAGCTCAACAGGGGGCTCTGAAAAACTGTTTTTT CASSSTGGSEKLFF TRBJ1-4 TRBD1 14 TRBV5-1 NA
TGTGCCAGCAGCTTCGACAGGAGTACCTACGAGCAGTACTTC CASSFDRSTYEQYF TRBJ2-7 NA 14 TRBV7-9 NA
TGTGCCAGCAGCGATACAGGGTACACTGAAGCTTTCTTT CASSDTGYTEAFF TRBJ1-1 NA 13 TRBV7-3 NA
TGCGCCAGCAGTGCTGCGGGGGACCGCTATGGCTACACCTTC CASSAAGDRYGYTF TRBJ1-2 NA 14 TRBV10-2 once
TGTGCCAGCAGCCCAGGGACTAGCGGATCCACAGATACGCAGTATTTT CASSPGTSGSTDTQYF TRBJ2-3 TRBD2 16 TRBV2 NA
TGTGCCACCAGCAGAGAGGGACGGAGGGTCTGGGAGACCCAGTACTTC CATSREGRRVWETQYF TRBJ2-5 NA 16 TRBV15 NA
TGCGCCAGCAGCTTTACCGGGACATCAAATCAGCCCCGGCATTTT CASSFTGTSNQPRHF TRBJ1-5 NA 15 TRBV5-1 NA
TGCGCCAGCAGCCAAGAAACGAGTGACCGGAACACCGGGGAGCTGTTTTTT CASSQETSDRNTGELFF TRBJ2-2 NA 17 TRBV4-3 NA
TGTGCCAGCAGTGAATCCGGGGGGGTTGAGCAGTTCTTC CASSESGGVEQFF TRBJ2-1 TRBD2 13 TRBV2 few
TGTGCCAGCTACCGGGACCGTGGCGATGAGCAGTTCTTC CASYRDRGDEQFF TRBJ2-1 NA 13 TRBV2 NA
TGTGCCAGCAGTTACCGATATAGCGGGGACTCCTACGAGCAGTACTTC CASSYRYSGDSYEQYF TRBJ2-7 TRBD2 16 TRBV6-5 NA
TGTGCCAGCTCACCTTTCGGACAGGGGAACACTGAAGCTTTCTTT CASSPFGQGNTEAFF TRBJ1-1 TRBD1 15 TRBV18 NA
TGTGCCAGCAGCTCTAACAACGGGGGCAATCAGCCCCAGCATTTT CASSSNNGGNQPQHF TRBJ1-5 NA 15 TRBV11-2 once
TGTGCCAGCAGTCCGCCGGGGGGGGGAAATGAAAAACTGTTTTTT CASSPPGGGNEKLFF TRBJ1-4 NA 15 TRBV6-5 NA
TGTGCCAGCAGCTTAGAAATAGGGCCTGGGGGTGGCTACACCTTC CASSLEIGPGGGYTF TRBJ1-2 NA 15 TRBV7-8 NA
TGTGCCAGCAGCTTATCTTATTCGGCAGCCTACGAGCAGTACTTC CASSLSYSAAYEQYF TRBJ2-7 NA 15 TRBV11-2 few
TGTGCCAGCAAGGGGACAGGGGGCGCGGATAATGAGCAGTTCTTC CASKGTGGADNEQFF TRBJ2-1 TRBD1 15 TRBV2 NA
TGTGCCAGCAGCCTAGGACGTCAAGGGAACACTGAAGCTTTCTTT CASSLGRQGNTEAFF TRBJ1-1 NA 15 TRBV13 NA
TGCGCCAGCAGCGGGACTAGCGGGAGAAGGGATACGCAGTATTTT CASSGTSGRRDTQYF TRBJ2-3 TRBD2 15 TRBV5-1 NA
TGCAGTGCTAGCCGATGGGAACGGCTGTTTTTT CSASRWERLFF TRBJ1-4 NA 11 TRBV20-1 NA
TGTGCCAGCAGCTTAATGAGCGGGGGGGAGACCCAGTACTTC CASSLMSGGETQYF TRBJ2-5 TRBD2 14 TRBV7-2 NA
TGTGCCAGCAGCCTAGCGGGATCCTACAATGAGCAGTTCTTC CASSLAGSYNEQFF TRBJ2-1 TRBD2 14 TRBV7-9 NA